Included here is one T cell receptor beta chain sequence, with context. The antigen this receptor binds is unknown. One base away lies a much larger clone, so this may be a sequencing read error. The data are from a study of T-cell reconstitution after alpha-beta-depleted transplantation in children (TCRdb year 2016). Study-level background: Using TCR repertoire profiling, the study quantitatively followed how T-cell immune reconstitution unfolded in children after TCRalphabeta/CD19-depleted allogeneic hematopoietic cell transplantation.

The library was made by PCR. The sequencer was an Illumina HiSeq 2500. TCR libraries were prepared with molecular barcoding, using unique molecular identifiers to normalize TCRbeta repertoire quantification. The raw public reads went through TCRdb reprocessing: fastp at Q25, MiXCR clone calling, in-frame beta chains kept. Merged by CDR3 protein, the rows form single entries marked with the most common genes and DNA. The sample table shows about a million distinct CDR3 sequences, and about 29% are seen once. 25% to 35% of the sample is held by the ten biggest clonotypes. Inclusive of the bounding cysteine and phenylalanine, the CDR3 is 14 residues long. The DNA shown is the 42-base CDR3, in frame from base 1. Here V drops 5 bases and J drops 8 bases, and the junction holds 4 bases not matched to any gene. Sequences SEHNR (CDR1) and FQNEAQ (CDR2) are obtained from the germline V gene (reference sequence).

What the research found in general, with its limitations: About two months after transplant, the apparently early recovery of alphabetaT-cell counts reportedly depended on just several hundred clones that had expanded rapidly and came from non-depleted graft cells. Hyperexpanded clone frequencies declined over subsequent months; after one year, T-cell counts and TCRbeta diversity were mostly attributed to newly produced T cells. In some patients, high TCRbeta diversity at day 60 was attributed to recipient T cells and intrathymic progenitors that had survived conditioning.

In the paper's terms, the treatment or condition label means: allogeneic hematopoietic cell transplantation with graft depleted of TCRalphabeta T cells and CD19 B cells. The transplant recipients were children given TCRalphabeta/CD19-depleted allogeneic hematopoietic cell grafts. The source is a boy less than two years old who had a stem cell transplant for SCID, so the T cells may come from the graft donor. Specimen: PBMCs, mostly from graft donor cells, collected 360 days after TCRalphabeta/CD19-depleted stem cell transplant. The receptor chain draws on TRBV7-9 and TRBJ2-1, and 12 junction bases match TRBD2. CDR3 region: CASSRTSGDYEQFF. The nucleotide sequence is TGTGCCAGCAGCCGGACTAGCGGGGACTATGAGCAGTTCTTC.